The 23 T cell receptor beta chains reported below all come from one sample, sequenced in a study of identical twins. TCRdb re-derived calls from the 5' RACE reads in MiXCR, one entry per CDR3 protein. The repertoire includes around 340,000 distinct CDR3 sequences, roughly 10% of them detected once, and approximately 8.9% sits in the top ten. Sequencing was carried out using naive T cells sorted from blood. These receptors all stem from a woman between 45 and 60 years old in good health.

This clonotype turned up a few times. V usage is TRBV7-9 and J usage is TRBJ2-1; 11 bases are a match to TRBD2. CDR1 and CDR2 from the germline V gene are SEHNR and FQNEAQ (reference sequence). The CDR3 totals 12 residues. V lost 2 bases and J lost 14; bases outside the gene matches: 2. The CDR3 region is CASSLTSGRKFF. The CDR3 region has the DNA TGTGCCAGCAGCTTAACTAGCGGGAGAAAGTTCTTC. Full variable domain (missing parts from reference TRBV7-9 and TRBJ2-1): DTGVSQNPRHKITKRGQNVTFRCDPISEHNRLYWYRQTLGQGPEFLTYFQNEAQLEKSRLLSDRFSAERPKGSFSTLEIQRTEQGDSAMYLCASSLTSGRKFFGPGTRLTVL.

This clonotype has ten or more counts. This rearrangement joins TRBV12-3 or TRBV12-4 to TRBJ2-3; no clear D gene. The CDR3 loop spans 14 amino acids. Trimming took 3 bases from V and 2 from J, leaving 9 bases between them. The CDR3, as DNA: TGTGCCAGCAGTTTCCTAGGCAACACAGATACGCAGTATTTT. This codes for CASSFLGNTDTQYF.

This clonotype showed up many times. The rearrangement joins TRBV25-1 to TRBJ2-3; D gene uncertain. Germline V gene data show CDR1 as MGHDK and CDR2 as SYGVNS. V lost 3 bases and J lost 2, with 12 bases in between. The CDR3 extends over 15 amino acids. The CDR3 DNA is TGTGCCAGCAGTGAGTCGAGGTGGAACACAGATACGCAGTATTTT. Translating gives CASSESRWNTDTQYF.

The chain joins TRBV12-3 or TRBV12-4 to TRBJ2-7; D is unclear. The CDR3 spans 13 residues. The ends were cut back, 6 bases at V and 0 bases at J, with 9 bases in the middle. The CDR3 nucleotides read TGTGCCAGCAGGCCCTCCCCCTCCTACGAGCAGTACTTC. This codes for CASRPSPSYEQYF.

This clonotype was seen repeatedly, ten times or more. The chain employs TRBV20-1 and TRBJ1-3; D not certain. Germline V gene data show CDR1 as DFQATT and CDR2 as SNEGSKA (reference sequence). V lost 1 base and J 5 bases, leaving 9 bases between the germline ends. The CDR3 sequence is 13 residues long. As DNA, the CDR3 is TGCAGTGCTAGAGTGAGGAAAAGAAACACCATATATTTT. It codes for CSARVRKRNTIYF.

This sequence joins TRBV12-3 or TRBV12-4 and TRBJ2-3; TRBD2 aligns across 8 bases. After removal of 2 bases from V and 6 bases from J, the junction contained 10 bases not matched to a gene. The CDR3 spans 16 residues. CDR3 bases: TGTGCCAGCAGTTTATATCAGGGACTAGGTACGGATACGCAGTATTTT. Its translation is CASSLYQGLGTDTQYF.

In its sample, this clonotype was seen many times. CDR3: CASRALAGEADTQYF. CDR3 nucleotide sequence: TGCGCCAGCAGAGCATTAGCGGGAGAGGCAGATACGCAGTATTTT. This chain connects TRBV5-1 to TRBJ2-3, with 9 positions matching TRBD2. CDR3 length: 15 amino acids. Per germline, CDR1 SGHRS and CDR2 YFSETQ. The J segment lost 4 bases and the V segment lost 5 bases, leaving 8 bases of the junction unmatched. Filled out from reference TRBV5-1 and TRBJ2-3, the complete variable domain reads KAGVTQTPRYLIKTRGQQVTLSCSPISGHRSVSWYQQTPGQGLQFLFEYFSETQRNKGNFPGRFSGRQFSNSRSEMNVSTLELGDSALYLCASRALAGEADTQYFGPGTRLTVL.

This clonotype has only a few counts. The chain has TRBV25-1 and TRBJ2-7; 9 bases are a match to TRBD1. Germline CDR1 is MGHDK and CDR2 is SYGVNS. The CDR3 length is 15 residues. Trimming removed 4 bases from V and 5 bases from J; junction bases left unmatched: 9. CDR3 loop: CASSAPGQGRDEQYF. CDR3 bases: TGTGCCAGCAGTGCACCGGGACAGGGTCGCGACGAGCAGTACTTC.

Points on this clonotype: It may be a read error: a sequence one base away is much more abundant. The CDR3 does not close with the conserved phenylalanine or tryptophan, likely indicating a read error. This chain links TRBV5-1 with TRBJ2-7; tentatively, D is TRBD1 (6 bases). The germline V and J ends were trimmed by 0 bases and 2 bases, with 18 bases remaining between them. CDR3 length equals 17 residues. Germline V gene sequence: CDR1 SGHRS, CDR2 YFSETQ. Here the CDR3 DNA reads TGCGCCAGCAGCTTGGTCCGTCACCGGGACAAGACCTACGAGCAGTACTAC. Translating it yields CASSLVRHRDKTYEQYY.

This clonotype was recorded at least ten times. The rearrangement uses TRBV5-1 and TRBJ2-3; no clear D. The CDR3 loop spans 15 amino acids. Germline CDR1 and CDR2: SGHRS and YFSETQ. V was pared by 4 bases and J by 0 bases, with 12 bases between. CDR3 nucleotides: TGCGCCAGCAGCGCCGAGGAACGGAGCACAGATACGCAGTATTTT. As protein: CASSAEERSTDTQYF. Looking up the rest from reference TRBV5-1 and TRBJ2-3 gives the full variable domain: KAGVTQTPRYLIKTRGQQVTLSCSPISGHRSVSWYQQTPGQGLQFLFEYFSETQRNKGNFPGRFSGRQFSNSRSEMNVSTLELGDSALYLCASSAEERSTDTQYFGPGTRLTVL.

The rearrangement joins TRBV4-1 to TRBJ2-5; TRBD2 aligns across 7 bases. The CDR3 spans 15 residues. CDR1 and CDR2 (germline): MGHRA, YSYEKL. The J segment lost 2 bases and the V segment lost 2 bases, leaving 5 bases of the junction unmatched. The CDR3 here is CASSQITSDQETQYF. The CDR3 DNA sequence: TGCGCCAGCAGCCAAATCACTAGCGATCAAGAGACCCAGTACTTC.

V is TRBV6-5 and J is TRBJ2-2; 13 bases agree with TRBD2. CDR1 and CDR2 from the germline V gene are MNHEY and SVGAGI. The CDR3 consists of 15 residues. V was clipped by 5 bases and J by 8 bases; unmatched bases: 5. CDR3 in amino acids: CASSRLAGGSGELFF. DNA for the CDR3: TGTGCCAGCAGTCGACTAGCGGGAGGTTCAGGGGAGCTGTTTTTT.

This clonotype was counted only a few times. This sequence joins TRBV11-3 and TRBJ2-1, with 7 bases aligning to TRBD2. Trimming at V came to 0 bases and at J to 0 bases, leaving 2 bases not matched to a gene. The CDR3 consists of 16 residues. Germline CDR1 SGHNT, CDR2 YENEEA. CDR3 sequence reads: CASSLDWTSSYNEQFF. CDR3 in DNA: TGTGCCAGCAGCTTAGATTGGACTAGCTCCTACAATGAGCAGTTCTTC. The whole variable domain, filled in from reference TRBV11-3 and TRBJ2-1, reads EAGVVQSPRYKIIEKKQPVAFWCNPISGHNTLYWYLQNLGQGPELLIRYENEEAVDDSQLPKDRFSAERLKGVDSTLKIQPAELGDSAVYLCASSLDWTSSYNEQFFGPGTRLTVL.

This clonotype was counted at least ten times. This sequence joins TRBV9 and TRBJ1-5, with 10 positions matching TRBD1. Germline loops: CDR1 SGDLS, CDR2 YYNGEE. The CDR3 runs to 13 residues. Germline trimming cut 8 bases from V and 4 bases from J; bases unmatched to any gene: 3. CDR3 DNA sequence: TGTGCCAGTGGGGACAGGGGAAATCAGCCCCAGCATTTT. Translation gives CASGDRGNQPQHF.

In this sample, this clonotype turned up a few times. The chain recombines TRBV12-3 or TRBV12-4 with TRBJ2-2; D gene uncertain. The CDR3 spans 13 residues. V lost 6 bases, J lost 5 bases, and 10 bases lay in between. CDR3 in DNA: TGTGCCAGCAGCCCTGTGGGAACCGGGGAGCTGTTTTTT. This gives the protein CASSPVGTGELFF.

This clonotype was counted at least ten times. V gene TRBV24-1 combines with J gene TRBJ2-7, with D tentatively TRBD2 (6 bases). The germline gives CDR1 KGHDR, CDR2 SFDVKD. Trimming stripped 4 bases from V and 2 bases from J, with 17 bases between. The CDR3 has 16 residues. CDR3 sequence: CATSELRGKRAYEQYV. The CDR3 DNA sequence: TGTGCCACCAGTGAGCTTCGCGGGAAACGGGCCTACGAGCAGTACGTC.

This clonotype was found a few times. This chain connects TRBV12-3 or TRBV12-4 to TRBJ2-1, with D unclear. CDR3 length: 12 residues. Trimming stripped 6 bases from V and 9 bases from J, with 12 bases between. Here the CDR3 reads CASSLRLAEQFF. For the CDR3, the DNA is TGTGCCAGCAGCTTAAGATTGGCTGAGCAGTTCTTC.

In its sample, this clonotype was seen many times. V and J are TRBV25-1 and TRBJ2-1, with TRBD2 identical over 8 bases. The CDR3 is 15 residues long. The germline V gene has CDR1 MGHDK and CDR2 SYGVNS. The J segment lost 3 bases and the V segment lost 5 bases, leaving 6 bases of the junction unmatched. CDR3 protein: CASSTRTSNYNEQFF. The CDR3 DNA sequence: TGTGCCAGCAGTACCCGGACTAGCAACTACAATGAGCAGTTCTTC. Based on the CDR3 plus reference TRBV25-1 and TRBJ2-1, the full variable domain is EADIYQTPRYLVIGTGKKITLECSQTMGHDKMYWYQQDPGMELHLIHYSYGVNSTEKGDLSSESTVSRIRTEHFPLTLESARPSHTSQYLCASSTRTSNYNEQFFGPGTRLTVL.

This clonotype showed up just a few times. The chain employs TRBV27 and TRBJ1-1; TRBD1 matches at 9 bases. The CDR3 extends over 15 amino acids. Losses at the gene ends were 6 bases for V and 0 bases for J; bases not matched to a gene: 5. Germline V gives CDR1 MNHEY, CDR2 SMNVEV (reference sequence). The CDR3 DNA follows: TGTGCCAGCAGGCCACAGGGGGCAATGAACACTGAAGCTTTCTTT. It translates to CASRPQGAMNTEAFF.

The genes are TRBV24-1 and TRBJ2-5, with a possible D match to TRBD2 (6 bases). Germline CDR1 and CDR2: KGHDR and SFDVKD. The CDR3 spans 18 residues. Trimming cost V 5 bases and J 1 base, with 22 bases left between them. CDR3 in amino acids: CATSASLGFPGVQETQYF. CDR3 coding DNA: TGTGCCACCAGTGCGAGCCTTGGCTTTCCGGGAGTCCAAGAGACCCAGTACTTC.

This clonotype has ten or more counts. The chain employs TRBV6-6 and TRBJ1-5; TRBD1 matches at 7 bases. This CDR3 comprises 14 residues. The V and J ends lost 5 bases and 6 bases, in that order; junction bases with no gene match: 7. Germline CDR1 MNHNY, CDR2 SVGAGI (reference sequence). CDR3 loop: CASSRYRGGQPQHF. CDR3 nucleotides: TGTGCCAGCAGTCGATACAGGGGTGGTCAGCCCCAGCATTTT.

The CDR3 here is CASSSGGRTNEKLFF. The DNA of the CDR3 is TGTGCCAGCAGCTCTGGGGGACGCACTAATGAAAAACTGTTTTTT. This chain uses TRBV7-9 with TRBJ1-4; D might be TRBD1 (5 bases). This CDR3 spans 15 amino acids. CDR1 SEHNR and CDR2 FQNEAQ come from the germline V gene (reference sequence). The ends were cut back, 4 bases at V and 2 bases at J, with 11 bases in the middle.

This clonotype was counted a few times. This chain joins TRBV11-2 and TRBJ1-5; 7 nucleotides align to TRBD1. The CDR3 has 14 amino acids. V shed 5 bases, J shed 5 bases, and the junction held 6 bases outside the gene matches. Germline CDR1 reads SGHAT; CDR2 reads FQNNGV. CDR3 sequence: CASSARTGDQPQHF. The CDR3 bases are TGTGCCAGCAGCGCTCGGACAGGCGATCAGCCCCAGCATTTT.